The 30 T cell receptor beta chains below were found in one sample sequenced in a study of radiotherapy plus CTLA-4 blockade in lung cancer. Clones were read by immunoSEQ multiplex PCR, and TCRdb kept only the in-frame ones, dropping some. The table shows 40,000 or so clones, with 70% to 80% occurring only once. Sequencing used peripheral blood, obtained from a patient treated with radiotherapy plus ipilimumab. Receptor source: a human donor with non-small cell lung cancer who had stable disease on radiotherapy plus ipilimumab.

This sequence joins TRBV5-1 and TRBJ2-5; D remains unclear. V lost 6 bases to trimming and J lost 0 bases, with 12 bases between them. This CDR3 has 14 amino acids. Per the germline V gene, CDR1 is SGHRS and CDR2 is YFSETQ. In nucleotides, the CDR3 is TGCGCCAGCACCCCGGTCGGGTACCAAGAGACCCAGTACTTC. Translating it yields CASTPVGYQETQYF.

This chain links TRBV7-6 with TRBJ2-2, with TRBD2 as a possible D gene (6 bases). Trimming shortened V by 5 bases and J by 3 bases, and 13 bases separated the two germline ends. The CDR3 runs 15 residues. The germline gives CDR1 SGHVS, CDR2 FNYEAQ. CDR3 bases: TGTGCCAGCAGCGGCGAGAAGCGGGACACCGGGGAGCTGTTTTTT. It translates to CASSGEKRDTGELFF.

The V and J genes are TRBV15 and TRBJ1-5; a possible D gene is TRBD1 (5 bases). From germline, CDR1 is LNHNV and CDR2 YYDKDF (reference sequence). The CDR3 runs to 19 residues. The germline V and J ends were trimmed by 4 bases and 1 base, with 23 bases remaining between them. DNA of the CDR3: TGTGCCACCAGCAAGGTGGCAGGGCAAGGTTCTCGGAGCAATCAGCCCCAGCATTTT. Amino acid sequence: CATSKVAGQGSRSNQPQHF.

CDR3 sequence reads: CASSAGVGSPLHF. CDR3 in DNA: TGTGCCAGTAGCGCAGGGGTTGGGTCACCCCTCCACTTT. This chain uses TRBV19 with TRBJ1-6; perhaps TRBD1 as D (6 bases). Germline CDR1 reads LNHDA; CDR2 reads SQIVND (reference sequence). V lost 6 bases and J 10 bases, leaving 13 bases between the germline ends. This CDR3 is built from 13 residues.

This clone has just a few counts. The rearrangement uses TRBV6-5 and TRBJ1-3; D call uncertain. V was clipped by 2 bases and J by 0 bases, with 8 bases between them. The CDR3 has 15 residues. Germline CDR1 is MNHEY and CDR2 is SVGAGI. CDR3 in DNA: TGTGCCAGCAGTTACATCGGGTCCTCTGGAAACACCATATATTTT. Translating it yields CASSYIGSSGNTIYF.

The gene calls are TRBV9 and TRBJ1-2, with TRBD1 as a possible D gene (5 bases). CDR1 and CDR2 (germline): SGDLS, YYNGEE. The length of the CDR3 is 16 residues. V was pared by 0 bases and J by 8 bases, with 20 bases between. The CDR3 DNA reads as TGTGCCAGCAGCGTAGGGCTGCTTGGGGCGGACGACGGCTACACCTTC. This sequence encodes CASSVGLLGADDGYTF.

The DNA of the CDR3 is TGTGCCAGCAGCTTCTCCAAGGACAGGGGCTCCACTGAAGCTTTCTTT. Protein sequence: CASSFSKDRGSTEAFF. The rearrangement joins TRBV11-2 to TRBJ1-1; 9 bases align to TRBD1. Per germline, CDR1 SGHAT and CDR2 FQNNGV. The ends lost 3 bases at V and 4 bases at J; junction bases unmatched: 9. The CDR3 is 16 amino acids. The complete variable domain, with remaining parts taken from reference TRBV11-2 and TRBJ1-1, reads EAGVAQSPRYKIIEKRQSVAFWCNPISGHATLYWYQQILGQGPKLLIQFQNNGVVDDSQLPKDRFSAERLKGVDSTLKIQPAKLEDSAVYLCASSFSKDRGSTEAFFGQGTRLTVV.

This clone was picked up one time. This rearrangement joins TRBV11-3 to TRBJ2-7; 10 bases map to TRBD2. The CDR3 has 14 amino acids. V gave up 5 bases and J gave up 3 bases; unmatched junction bases: 4. The V gene's germline CDR1 is SGHNT and CDR2 YENEEA. The CDR3 region is CASSLSGGIYEQYF. Here the CDR3 DNA reads TGTGCCAGCAGCCTTAGCGGGGGGATCTACGAGCAGTACTTC. The variable domain in full, with the rest retrieved from reference TRBV11-3 and TRBJ2-7, is EAGVVQSPRYKIIEKKQPVAFWCNPISGHNTLYWYLQNLGQGPELLIRYENEEAVDDSQLPKDRFSAERLKGVDSTLKIQPAELGDSAVYLCASSLSGGIYEQYFGPGTRLTVT.

J is TRBJ2-7 and V is TRBV18; D is uncertain. Germline V lookup: CDR1 KGHSH, CDR2 LQKENI. Deletions cut 4 bases from V and 3 bases from J, with 7 bases between. The CDR3 length is 12 residues. CDR3 region: CASSRNSYEQYF. CDR3 nucleotide sequence: TGTGCCAGCTCACGTAACAGCTACGAGCAGTACTTC.

The genes are TRBV2 and TRBJ1-2, with TRBD1 matching 10 bases. With 11 bases clipped from V and 5 bases from J, the junction kept 11 bases outside the gene matches. The germline V gene encodes CDR1 SNHLY and CDR2 FYNNEI. The CDR3 runs 14 residues. The CDR3 DNA reads as TGTGCCGCTGTGGGACAGGGGTGGGAGTATGGCTACACCTTC. Residues: CAAVGQGWEYGYTF.

The genes are TRBV9 and TRBJ2-5; 8 bases agree with TRBD1. Matching the DNA end better, TRBJ2-7 makes the J call doubtful. The CDR3 consists of 14 residues. Germline V lookup: CDR1 SGDLS, CDR2 YYNGEE. The CDR3 here is CASSVIGQGGEQYF. Written as DNA, the CDR3 is TGTGCCAGCAGCGTAATAGGACAGGGCGGCGAGCAGTACTTC.

The rearrangement joins TRBV29-1 to TRBJ2-7; D unclear. The germline V and J ends were trimmed by 6 bases and 2 bases, with 11 bases remaining between them. This CDR3 has 12 residues. Germline CDR1 SQVTM, CDR2 ANQGSEA. The CDR3 DNA follows: TGCAGCGTGGGCCTCTACACCTACGAGCAGTACTTC. Its translation is CSVGLYTYEQYF.

This clone has a handful of counts. The genes are TRBV2 and TRBJ1-3; D not resolved. V gave up 7 bases and J gave up 0 bases, with 7 bases separating them. The CDR3 sequence is 13 residues long. CDR1 and CDR2 (germline): SNHLY, FYNNEI. The CDR3 DNA reads TGTGCCAGCAACCAGGTCTCTGGAAACACCATATATTTT. It is translated as CASNQVSGNTIYF.

V and J are TRBV14 and TRBJ2-2; possibly TRBD2 for D (5 bases). V lost 3 bases to trimming and J lost 4 bases, with 12 bases between them. The CDR3 is 15 amino acids. Germline CDR1 reads SGHDN; CDR2 reads FVKESK. CDR3 DNA sequence: TGTGCCAGCAGCCAGAGGGCATCGGGCACCGGGGAGCTGTTTTTT. It encodes CASSQRASGTGELFF.

The rearrangement uses TRBV29-1 and TRBJ1-2; no clear D gene. CDR1 and CDR2 from the germline V gene are SQVTM and ANQGSEA. Between the trimmed V and J ends, which lost 5 bases and 9 bases, there was a span of 25 bases. The CDR3 has 15 amino acids. CDR3 sequence: CSVRGLATDYLSYTF. DNA for the CDR3: TGCAGCGTTAGAGGCCTCGCTACAGACTACCTCAGCTACACCTTC.

This clone showed up just a few times. The J gene is TRBJ2-1, the V gene TRBV21-1; TRBD2, the D gene given by the table, was not confirmed from the DNA. TRBV21-1 is a pseudogene. The CDR3 runs to 19 residues. CDR3 region: CASSPECLAGDDAYNEQFF. CDR3 nucleotides: TGTGCCAGCAGCCCCGAGTGTCTAGCGGGGGACGACGCCTACAATGAGCAGTTCTTC.

The chain couples TRBV5-1 to TRBJ2-5; 11 nucleotides align to TRBD1. Germline V gene data show CDR1 as SGHRS and CDR2 as YFSETQ. Trimming cost V 5 bases and J 0 bases; bases outside gene matches: 12. This CDR3 has 18 amino acids. The CDR3 loop reads CASRQDRGPSRHQETQYF. As DNA, the CDR3 is TGCGCCAGCAGACAGGACAGGGGGCCTTCCAGGCACCAAGAGACCCAGTACTTC.

This chain connects TRBV5-8 to TRBJ2-1, with 10 bases identical to TRBD1. The junction had 15 bases not matched to a gene; V was cut back by 6 bases and J by 9 bases. The CDR3 is 16 amino acids. CDR1 is SGHTS, CDR2 YDEGEE, per germline. The CDR3 sequence: CASNPRLGTGASEQFF. The CDR3 nucleotides read TGTGCCAGCAATCCCCGCCTCGGGACAGGGGCGAGTGAGCAGTTCTTC.

V and J are TRBV19 and TRBJ1-2; 8 nucleotides match TRBD1. CDR3 length: 15 residues. Germline V gene lookup returns CDR1 LNHDA and CDR2 SQIVND (reference sequence). J was trimmed by 4 bases and V by 5 bases; bases with no gene match: 9. The CDR3 DNA follows: TGTGCCAGTAGTTCCACAGGGGGAACGGGCTATGGCTACACCTTC. As protein: CASSSTGGTGYGYTF. The full variable domain, in which reference TRBV19 and TRBJ1-2 provide the parts outside the CDR3, is DGGITQSPKYLFRKEGQNVTLSCEQNLNHDAMYWYRQDPGQGLRLIYYSQIVNDFQKGDIAEGYSVSREKKESFPLTVTSAQKNPTAFYLCASSSTGGTGYGYTFGSGTRLTVV.

The J gene is TRBJ2-1, the V gene TRBV29-1; TRBD1 aligns across 12 bases. Germline V CDR1 and CDR2: SQVTM, ANQGSEA. The junction had 9 bases not matched to a gene; V was cut back by 5 bases and J by 1 base. CDR3 length: 17 residues. CDR3 in DNA: TGCAGCGTTTGGGGACAGGGGGCGCGGAGTTCCTACAATGAGCAGTTCTTC. Protein product: CSVWGQGARSSYNEQFF.

The chain uses TRBV19 and TRBJ2-1; 9 positions match TRBD2. The V gene end was trimmed by 6 bases and the J gene end by 5 bases; junction bases not matched to a gene: 11. This CDR3 has 16 amino acids. Per the germline V gene, CDR1 is LNHDA and CDR2 is SQIVND (reference sequence). CDR3 nucleotides: TGTGCCAGTAGACGGACTAGCGCCCAGAAAAACAATGAGCAGTTCTTC. Protein product: CASRRTSAQKNNEQFF.

Note on this clone: Sequence at one end of the junction differs from germline and may be a read error. This CDR3 reads CASSVNVRGGAGYIF. The CDR3, as DNA: TGTGCCAGCAGCGTAAATGTAAGAGGGGGCGCAGGCTACATCTTC. This sequence joins TRBV9 and TRBJ1-2; TRBD1 matches 7 bases. The CDR3 length is 15 residues. Germline CDR1 reads SGDLS; CDR2 reads YYNGEE.

The gene calls are TRBV29-1 and TRBJ1-2, with D tentatively TRBD1 (6 bases). Germline lookup yields CDR1 SQVTM and CDR2 ANQGSEA. V was clipped by 3 bases and J by 2 bases, with 10 bases between them. The CDR3 covers 13 residues. CDR3 sequence (DNA): TGCAGCGTTGAGACAGGTGGGAACTATGGCTACACCTTC. Translation gives CSVETGGNYGYTF.

The rearrangement joins TRBV11-3 to TRBJ1-6; D unresolved. This CDR3 is built from 15 residues. Per germline, CDR1 SGHNT and CDR2 YENEEA. Trimming removed 5 bases at V and 6 bases at J, with 14 bases between. CDR3 sequence (DNA): TGTGCCAGCAGCCCTTCGTATGGCCGTAATTCACCCCTCCACTTT. It codes for CASSPSYGRNSPLHF.

V and J are TRBV5-4 and TRBJ1-4; 9 nucleotides line up with TRBD1. V was pared by 4 bases and J by 5 bases, with 3 bases of the junction left unmatched. CDR1 and CDR2 (germline): SGHNT, YYREEE (reference sequence). The CDR3 totals 14 residues. CDR3 DNA sequence: TGTGCCAGCAGCCGGGGACAGGGCAATGAAAAACTGTTTTTT. This gives the protein CASSRGQGNEKLFF.

The chain is built from TRBV6-6 and TRBJ1-2, with TRBD1 matching over 11 bases. Per the germline V gene, CDR1 is MNHNY and CDR2 is SVGAGI (reference sequence). The CDR3 consists of 14 residues. With V trimmed by 2 bases and J by 14 bases, 10 bases remained unmatched. CDR3 bases: TGTGCCAGCAGTTACCCGGGGACAGGGGGAAGCAAAACCTTC. As protein: CASSYPGTGGSKTF.

The genes are TRBV5-1 and TRBJ2-1; D may be TRBD1 (5 bases). CDR3 size: 18 residues. Germline loops: CDR1 SGHRS, CDR2 YFSETQ. The ends were cut back, 0 bases at V and 4 bases at J, with 20 bases in the middle. This chain's CDR3 is CASSLAAVGRVGYNEQFF. The CDR3 region has the DNA TGCGCCAGCAGCTTGGCGGCCGTTGGCAGGGTCGGGTACAATGAGCAGTTCTTC.

The chain recombines TRBV7-2 with TRBJ2-6; tentatively, D is TRBD1 (6 bases). The germline V and J ends were trimmed by 5 bases and 4 bases, with 12 bases remaining between them. This CDR3 comprises 15 residues. CDR1 is SGHTA, CDR2 FQGNSA, per germline. CDR3 nucleotides: TGTGCCAGCAGCCGGGCAGGGGTCGGGGCCAACGTCCTGACTTTC. Translating it yields CASSRAGVGANVLTF.

This clone was picked up a small number of times. The V and J genes are TRBV4-3 and TRBJ2-7; a possible D gene is TRBD2 (5 bases). Trimming removed 1 base at V and 3 bases at J, with 10 bases between. The CDR3 spans 14 residues. In germline, CDR1 is LGHNA, CDR2 YSLEER. The CDR3 region has the DNA TGCGCCAGCAGCCAAGGCGGGTCGCTCTACGAGCAGTACTTC. It specifies CASSQGGSLYEQYF.

The chain combines TRBV27 with TRBJ1-2; D call uncertain. Germline CDR1 and CDR2: MNHEY and SMNVEV (reference sequence). The CDR3 has 12 amino acids. The V end lost 3 bases, the J end lost 4 bases, and 6 bases lay between the germline ends. The CDR3 DNA sequence: TGTGCCAGCAGTTTGGCGGGCTATGGCTACACCTTC. Protein: CASSLAGYGYTF.